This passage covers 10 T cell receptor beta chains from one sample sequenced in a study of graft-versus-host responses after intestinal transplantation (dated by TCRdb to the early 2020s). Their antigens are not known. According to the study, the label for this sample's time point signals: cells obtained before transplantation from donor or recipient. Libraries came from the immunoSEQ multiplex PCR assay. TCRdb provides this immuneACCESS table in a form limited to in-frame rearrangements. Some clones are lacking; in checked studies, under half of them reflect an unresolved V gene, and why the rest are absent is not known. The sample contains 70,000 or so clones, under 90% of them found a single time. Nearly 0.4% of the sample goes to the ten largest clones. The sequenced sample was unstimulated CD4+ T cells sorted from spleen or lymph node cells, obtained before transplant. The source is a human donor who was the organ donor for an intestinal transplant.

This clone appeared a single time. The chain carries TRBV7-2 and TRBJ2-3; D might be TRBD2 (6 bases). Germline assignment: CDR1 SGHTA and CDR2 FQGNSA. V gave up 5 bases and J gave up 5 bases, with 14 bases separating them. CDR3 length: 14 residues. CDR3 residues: CASSPPVGGDTQYF. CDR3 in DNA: TGTGCCAGCAGCCCCCCCGTGGGAGGAGATACGCAGTATTTT.

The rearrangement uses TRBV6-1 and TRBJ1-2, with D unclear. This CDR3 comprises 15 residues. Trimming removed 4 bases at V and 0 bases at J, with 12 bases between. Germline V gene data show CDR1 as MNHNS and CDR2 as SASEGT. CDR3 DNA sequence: TGTGCCAGCAGTGGATCGGGAAGCCCTAACTATGGCTACACCTTC. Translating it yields CASSGSGSPNYGYTF.

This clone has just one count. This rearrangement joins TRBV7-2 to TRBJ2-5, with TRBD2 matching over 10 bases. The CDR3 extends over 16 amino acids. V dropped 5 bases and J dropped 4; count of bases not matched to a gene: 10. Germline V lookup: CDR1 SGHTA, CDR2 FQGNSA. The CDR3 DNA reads TGTGCCAGCAGCCTACGGACTAGCGGACTGATAGAGACCCAGTACTTC. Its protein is CASSLRTSGLIETQYF.

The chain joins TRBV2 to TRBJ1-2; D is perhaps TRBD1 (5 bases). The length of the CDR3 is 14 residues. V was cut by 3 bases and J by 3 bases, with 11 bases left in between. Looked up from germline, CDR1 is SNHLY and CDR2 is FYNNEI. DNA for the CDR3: TGTGCCAGCAGTGACCGGGGGAGCGACTATGGCTACACCTTC. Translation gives CASSDRGSDYGYTF.

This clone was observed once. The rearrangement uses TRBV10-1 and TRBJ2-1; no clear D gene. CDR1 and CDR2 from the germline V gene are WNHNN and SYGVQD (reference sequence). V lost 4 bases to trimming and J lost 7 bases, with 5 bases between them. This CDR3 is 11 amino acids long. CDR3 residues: CASSVLNEQFF. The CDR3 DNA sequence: TGCGCCAGCAGTGTGCTAAATGAGCAGTTCTTC.

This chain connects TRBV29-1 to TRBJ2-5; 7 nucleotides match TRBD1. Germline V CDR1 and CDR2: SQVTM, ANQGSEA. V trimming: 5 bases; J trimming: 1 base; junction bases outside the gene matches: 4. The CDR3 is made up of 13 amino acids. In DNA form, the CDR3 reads TGCAGCGTTATACAGGGGTCCCAAGAGACCCAGTACTTC. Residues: CSVIQGSQETQYF.

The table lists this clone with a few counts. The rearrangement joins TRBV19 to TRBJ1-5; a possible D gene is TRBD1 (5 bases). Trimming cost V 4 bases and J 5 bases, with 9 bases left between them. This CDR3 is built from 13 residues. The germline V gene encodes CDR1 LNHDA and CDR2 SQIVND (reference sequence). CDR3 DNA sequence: TGTGCCAGTAGTAACCCAGGGCATCAGCCCCAGCATTTT. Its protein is CASSNPGHQPQHF. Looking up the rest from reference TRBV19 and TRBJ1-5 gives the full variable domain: DGGITQSPKYLFRKEGQNVTLSCEQNLNHDAMYWYRQDPGQGLRLIYYSQIVNDFQKGDIAEGYSVSREKKESFPLTVTSAQKNPTAFYLCASSNPGHQPQHFGDGTRLSIL.

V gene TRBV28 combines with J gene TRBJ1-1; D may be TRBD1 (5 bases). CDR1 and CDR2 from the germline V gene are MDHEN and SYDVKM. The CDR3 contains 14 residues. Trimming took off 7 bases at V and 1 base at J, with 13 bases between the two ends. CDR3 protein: CASTGAGRNTEAFF. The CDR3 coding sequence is TGTGCCAGCACCGGGGCGGGGAGGAACACTGAAGCTTTCTTT.

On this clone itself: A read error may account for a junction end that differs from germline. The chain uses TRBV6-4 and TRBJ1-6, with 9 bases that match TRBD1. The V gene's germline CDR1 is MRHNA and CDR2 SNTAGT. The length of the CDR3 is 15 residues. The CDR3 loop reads CASSESGQGDSLLHF. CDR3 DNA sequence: TGTGCCAGCAGTGAATCGGGACAGGGAGATTCACTCCTCCACTTT.

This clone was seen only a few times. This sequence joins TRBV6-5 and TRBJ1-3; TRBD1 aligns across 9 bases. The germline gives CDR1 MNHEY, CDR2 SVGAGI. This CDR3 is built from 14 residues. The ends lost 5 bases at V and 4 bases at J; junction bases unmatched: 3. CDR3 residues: CASSKGTGGNTIYF. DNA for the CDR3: TGTGCCAGCAGTAAAGGGACAGGGGGAAACACCATATATTTT.